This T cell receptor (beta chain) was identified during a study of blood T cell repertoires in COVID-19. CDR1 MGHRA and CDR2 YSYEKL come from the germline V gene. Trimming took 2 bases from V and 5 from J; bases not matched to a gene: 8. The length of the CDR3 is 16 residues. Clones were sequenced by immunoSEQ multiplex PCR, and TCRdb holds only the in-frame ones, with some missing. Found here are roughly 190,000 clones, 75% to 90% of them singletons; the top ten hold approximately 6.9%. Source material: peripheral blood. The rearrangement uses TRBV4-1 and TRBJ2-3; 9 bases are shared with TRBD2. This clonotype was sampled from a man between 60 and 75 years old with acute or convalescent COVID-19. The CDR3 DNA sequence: TGCGCCAGCAGCCAATGGGGTCTAGCGGGGTTAGATACGCAGTATTTT. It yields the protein CASSQWGLAGLDTQYF.